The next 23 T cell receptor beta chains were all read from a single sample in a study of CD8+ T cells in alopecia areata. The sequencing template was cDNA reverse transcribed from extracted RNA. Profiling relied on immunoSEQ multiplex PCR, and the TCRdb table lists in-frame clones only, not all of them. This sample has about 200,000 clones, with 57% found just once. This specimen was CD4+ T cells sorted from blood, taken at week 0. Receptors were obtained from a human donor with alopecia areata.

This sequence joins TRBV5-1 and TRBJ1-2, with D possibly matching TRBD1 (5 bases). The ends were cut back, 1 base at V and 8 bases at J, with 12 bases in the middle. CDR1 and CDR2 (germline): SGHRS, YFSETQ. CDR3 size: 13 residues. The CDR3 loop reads CASSLRDPFGYTF. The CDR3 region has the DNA TGCGCCAGCAGCTTGAGGGACCCTTTCGGCTACACCTTC. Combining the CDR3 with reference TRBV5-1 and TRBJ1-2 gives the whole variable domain KAGVTQTPRYLIKTRGQQVTLSCSPISGHRSVSWYQQTPGQGLQFLFEYFSETQRNKGNFPGRFSGRQFSNSRSEMNVSTLELGDSALYLCASSLRDPFGYTFGSGTRLTVV.

The CDR3 loop is CASSQLTANYGYTF. The CDR3 bases are TGCGCCAGCAGCCAGCTGACGGCCAACTATGGCTACACCTTC. This chain connects TRBV4-1 to TRBJ1-2, with D unresolved. V gave up 3 bases and J gave up 2 bases, with 10 bases separating them. The CDR3 sequence is 14 residues long. From germline, CDR1 is MGHRA and CDR2 YSYEKL.

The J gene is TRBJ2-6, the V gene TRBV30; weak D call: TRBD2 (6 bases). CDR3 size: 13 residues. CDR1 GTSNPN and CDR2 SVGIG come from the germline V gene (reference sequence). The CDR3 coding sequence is TGTGCGGGCCGGACTACCGGGGCCAACGTCCTGACTTTC. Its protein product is CAGRTTGANVLTF.

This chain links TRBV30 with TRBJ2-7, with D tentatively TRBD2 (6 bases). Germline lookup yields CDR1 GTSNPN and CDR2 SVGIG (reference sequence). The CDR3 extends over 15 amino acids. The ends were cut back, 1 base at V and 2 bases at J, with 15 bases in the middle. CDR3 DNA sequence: TGTGCCTGGAGTGCCTACACTAGCCGGGCCTACGAGCAGTACTTC. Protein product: CAWSAYTSRAYEQYF.

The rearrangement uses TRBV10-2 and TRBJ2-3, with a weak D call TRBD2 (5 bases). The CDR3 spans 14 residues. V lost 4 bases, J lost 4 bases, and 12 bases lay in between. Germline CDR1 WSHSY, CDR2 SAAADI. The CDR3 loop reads CASSVGGSADTQYF. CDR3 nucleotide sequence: TGCGCCAGCAGTGTTGGTGGGAGTGCAGATACGCAGTATTTT.

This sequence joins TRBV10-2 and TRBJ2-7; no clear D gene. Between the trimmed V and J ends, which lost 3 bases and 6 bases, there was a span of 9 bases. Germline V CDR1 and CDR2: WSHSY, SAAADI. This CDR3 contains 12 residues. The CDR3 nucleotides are TGCGCCAGCAGTGATGTAGCTCCCGAGCAGTACTTC. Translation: CASSDVAPEQYF.

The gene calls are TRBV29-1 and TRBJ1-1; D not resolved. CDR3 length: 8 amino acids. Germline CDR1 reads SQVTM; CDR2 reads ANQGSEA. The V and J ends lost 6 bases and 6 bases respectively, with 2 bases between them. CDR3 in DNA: TGCAGCGTCGCTGAAGCTTTCTTT. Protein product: CSVAEAFF.

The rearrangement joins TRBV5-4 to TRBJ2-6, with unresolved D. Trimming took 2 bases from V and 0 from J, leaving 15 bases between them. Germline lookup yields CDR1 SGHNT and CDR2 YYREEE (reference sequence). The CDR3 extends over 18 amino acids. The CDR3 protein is CASSFGGSLRSGANVLTF. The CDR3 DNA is TGTGCCAGCAGCTTTGGCGGATCCCTTCGCTCTGGGGCCAACGTCCTGACTTTC.

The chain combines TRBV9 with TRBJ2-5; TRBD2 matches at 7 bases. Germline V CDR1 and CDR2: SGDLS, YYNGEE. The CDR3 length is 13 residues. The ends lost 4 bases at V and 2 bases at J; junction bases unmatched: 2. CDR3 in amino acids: CASSSGTQETQYF. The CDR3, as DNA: TGTGCCAGCAGCAGCGGGACTCAAGAGACCCAGTACTTC.

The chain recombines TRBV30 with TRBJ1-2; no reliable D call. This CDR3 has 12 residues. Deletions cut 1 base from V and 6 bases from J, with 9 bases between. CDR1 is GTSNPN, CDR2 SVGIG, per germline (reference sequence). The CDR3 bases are TGTGCCTGGAGTGCCTCAATGGATGGCTACACCTTC. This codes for CAWSASMDGYTF. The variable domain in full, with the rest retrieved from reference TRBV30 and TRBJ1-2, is SQTIHQWPATLVQPVGSPLSLECTVEGTSNPNLYWYRQAAGRGLQLLFYSVGIGQISSEVPQNLSASRPQDRQFILSSKKLLLSDSGFYLCAWSASMDGYTFGSGTRLTVV.

For the CDR3, the DNA is TGTGCCAGCAGTGGACTAGCGGGAGAGCAGTTCTTC. As protein: CASSGLAGEQFF. The chain has TRBV6-1 and TRBJ2-1, with 11 bases identical to TRBD2. The CDR3 loop spans 12 amino acids. Germline loops: CDR1 MNHNS, CDR2 SASEGT. J gave up 10 bases and V 4 bases, and 0 bases lay outside the gene matches.

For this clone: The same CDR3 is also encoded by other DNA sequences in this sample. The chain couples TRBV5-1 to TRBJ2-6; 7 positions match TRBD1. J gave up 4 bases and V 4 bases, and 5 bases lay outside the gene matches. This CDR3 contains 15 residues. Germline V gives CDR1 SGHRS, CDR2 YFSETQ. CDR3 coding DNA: TGCGCCAGCAGCCTAACAGGGGCCGGGGCCAACGTCCTGACTTTC. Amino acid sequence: CASSLTGAGANVLTF.

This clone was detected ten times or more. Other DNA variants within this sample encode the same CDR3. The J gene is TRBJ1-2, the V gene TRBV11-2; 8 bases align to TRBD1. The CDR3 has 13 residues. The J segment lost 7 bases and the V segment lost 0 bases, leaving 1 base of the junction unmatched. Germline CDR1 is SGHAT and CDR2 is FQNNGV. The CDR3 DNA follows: TGTGCCAGCAGCTTAGACAGGGGGCGTGGCTACACCTTC. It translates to CASSLDRGRGYTF.

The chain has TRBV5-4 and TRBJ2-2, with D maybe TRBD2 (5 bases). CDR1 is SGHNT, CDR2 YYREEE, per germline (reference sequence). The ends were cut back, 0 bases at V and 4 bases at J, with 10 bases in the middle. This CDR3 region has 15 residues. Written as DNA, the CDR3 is TGTGCCAGCAGCTTGGTGCAAGGAGGCACCGGGGAGCTGTTTTTT. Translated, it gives CASSLVQGGTGELFF.

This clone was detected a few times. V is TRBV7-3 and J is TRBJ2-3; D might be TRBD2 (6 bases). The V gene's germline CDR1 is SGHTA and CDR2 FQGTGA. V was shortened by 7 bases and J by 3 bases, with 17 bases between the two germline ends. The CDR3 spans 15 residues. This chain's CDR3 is CASTPGGIRTDTQYF. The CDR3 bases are TGTGCCAGCACCCCTGGCGGGATTAGAACAGATACGCAGTATTTT.

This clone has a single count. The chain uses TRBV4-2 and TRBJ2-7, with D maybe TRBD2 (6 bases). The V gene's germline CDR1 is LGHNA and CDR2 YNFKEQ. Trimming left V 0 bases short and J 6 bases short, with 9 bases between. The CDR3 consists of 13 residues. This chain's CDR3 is CASSQDFGSEQYF. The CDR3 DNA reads TGTGCCAGCAGCCAAGATTTCGGGAGCGAGCAGTACTTC.

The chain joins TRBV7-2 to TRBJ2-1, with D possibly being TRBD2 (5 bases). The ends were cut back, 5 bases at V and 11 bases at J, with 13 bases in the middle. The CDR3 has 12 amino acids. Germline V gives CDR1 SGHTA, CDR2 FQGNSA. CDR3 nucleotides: TGTGCCAGCAGCCGGGATACCCAGAAGCAGTTCTTC. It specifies CASSRDTQKQFF.

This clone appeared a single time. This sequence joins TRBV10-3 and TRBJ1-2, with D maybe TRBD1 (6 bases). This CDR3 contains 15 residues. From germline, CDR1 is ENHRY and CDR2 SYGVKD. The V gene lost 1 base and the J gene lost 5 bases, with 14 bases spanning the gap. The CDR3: CAISELDRGRYGYTF. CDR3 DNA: TGTGCCATCAGTGAGTTGGACAGAGGGAGATATGGCTACACCTTC.

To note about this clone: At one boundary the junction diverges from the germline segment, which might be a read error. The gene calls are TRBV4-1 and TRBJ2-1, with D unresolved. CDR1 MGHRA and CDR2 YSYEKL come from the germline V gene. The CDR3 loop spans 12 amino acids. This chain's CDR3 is CASSQDYYTPVF. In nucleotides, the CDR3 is TGCGCCAGCAGCCAAGACTACTATACTCCGGTCTTC.

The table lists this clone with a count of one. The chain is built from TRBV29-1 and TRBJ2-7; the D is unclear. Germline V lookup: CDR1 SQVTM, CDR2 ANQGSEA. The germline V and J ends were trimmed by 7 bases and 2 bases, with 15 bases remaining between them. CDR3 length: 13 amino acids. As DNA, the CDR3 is TGCAGCGCCAGGTCAGCAGACACCTACGAGCAGTACTTC. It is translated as CSARSADTYEQYF.

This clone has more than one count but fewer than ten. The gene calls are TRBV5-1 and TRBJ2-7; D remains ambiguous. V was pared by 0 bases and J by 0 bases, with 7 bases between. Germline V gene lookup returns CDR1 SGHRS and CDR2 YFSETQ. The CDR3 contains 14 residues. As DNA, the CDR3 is TGCGCCAGCAGCTTGGCAACCTACTCCTACGAGCAGTACTTC. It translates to CASSLATYSYEQYF.

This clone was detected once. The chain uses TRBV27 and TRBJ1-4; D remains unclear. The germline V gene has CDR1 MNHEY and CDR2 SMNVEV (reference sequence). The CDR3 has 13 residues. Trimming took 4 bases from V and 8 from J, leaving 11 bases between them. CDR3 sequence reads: CASSSRSREKLFF. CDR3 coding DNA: TGTGCCAGCAGTTCCAGGTCCAGGGAAAAACTGTTTTTT.

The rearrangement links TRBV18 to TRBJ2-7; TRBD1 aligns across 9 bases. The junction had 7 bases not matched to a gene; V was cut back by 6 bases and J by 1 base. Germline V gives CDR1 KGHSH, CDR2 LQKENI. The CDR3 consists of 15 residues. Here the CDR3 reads CASSRTGDMSYEQYF. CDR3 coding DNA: TGTGCCAGCTCCCGGACAGGGGATATGTCCTACGAGCAGTACTTC.